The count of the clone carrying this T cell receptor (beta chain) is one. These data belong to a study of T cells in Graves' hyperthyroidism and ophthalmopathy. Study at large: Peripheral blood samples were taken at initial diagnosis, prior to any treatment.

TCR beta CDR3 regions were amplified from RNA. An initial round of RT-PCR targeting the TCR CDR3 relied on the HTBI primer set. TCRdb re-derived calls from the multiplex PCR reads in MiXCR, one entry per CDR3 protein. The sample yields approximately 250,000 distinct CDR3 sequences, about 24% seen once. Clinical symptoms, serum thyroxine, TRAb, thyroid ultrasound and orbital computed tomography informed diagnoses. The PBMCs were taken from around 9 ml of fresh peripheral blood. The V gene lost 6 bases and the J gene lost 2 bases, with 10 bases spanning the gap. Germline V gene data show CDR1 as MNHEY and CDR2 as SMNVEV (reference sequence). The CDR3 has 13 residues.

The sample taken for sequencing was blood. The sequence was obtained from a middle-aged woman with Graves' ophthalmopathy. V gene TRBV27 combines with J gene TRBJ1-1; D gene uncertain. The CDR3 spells CASRLDLNTEAFF. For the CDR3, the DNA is TGTGCCAGCAGATTGGACCTTAACACTGAAGCTTTCTTT.